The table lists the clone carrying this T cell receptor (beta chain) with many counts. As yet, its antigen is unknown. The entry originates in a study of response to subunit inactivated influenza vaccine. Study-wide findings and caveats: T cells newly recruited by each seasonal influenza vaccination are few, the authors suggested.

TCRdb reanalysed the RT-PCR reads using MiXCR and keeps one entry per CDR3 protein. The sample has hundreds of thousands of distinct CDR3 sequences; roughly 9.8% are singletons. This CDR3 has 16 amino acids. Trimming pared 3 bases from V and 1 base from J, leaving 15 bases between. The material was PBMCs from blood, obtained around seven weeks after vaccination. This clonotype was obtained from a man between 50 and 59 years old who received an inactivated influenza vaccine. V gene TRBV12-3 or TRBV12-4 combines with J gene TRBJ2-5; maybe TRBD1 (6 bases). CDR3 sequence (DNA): TGTGCCAGCAGTTTTGAACAGGGAAGGTCCCAAGAGACCCAGTACTTC. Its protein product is CASSFEQGRSQETQYF.